This T cell receptor (beta chain) came from a study of T cell responses to AZD1222 COVID-19 vaccine. About this clone itself: The antigen remains unidentified.

The protocol was immunoSEQ multiplex PCR, while the TCRdb copy is restricted to in-frame clones and leaves out a portion. Here the sample spans roughly 150,000 clones, 70% to 90% being singletons. This CDR3 region has 17 residues. V was clipped by 5 bases and J by 9 bases, with 26 bases between them. CDR1 and CDR2 (germline): LNHDA, SQIVND (reference sequence). Overall study findings and caveats: Close to half of all spike-specific TCRs reportedly target regions of the variants that are unmutated. Only after the peak T cell response were repertoires sampled.

The specimen was peripheral blood, collected on day 0 of AZD1222 vaccination. The chain couples TRBV19 to TRBJ1-5, with D possibly matching TRBD1 (6 bases). This clonotype was obtained from an adult in good health. CDR3 DNA: TGTGCCAGTAGTGTCGTCGGGGGGCCCGCGGGTTTTCCGCCCCAGCATTTT. Its protein product is CASSVVGGPAGFPPQHF.